This is a list of T cell receptor beta chains from one sample in a study of blood T cell repertoires in COVID-19. This table comes from immunoSEQ multiplex PCR, and its TCRdb copy is limited to in-frame clones, with some not included. The table lists 150,000 to 200,000 clones, 86% of them singletons. The source material was peripheral blood. These receptors came from a man between 18 and 29 years old with acute or convalescent COVID-19. Each CDR3 is given with its conserved first and last residue. Each record gives: CDR3 DNA, CDR3 protein, J gene, D gene, V gene, CDR3 length, clone size. D genes are given only for firm matches. For some rows the clone size is stated as once, few or many, or as a class when expanded; others skip it.

TGTGCCAGCAGGCCACAGGGGCAAGGGAGTCAGCCCCAGCATTTT	CASRPQGQGSQPQHF	TRBJ1-5	TRBD1	TRBV6-5	15	once
TGTGCCTGGAGTGTGGGGCCCTATGGCTACACCTTC	CAWSVGPYGYTF	TRBJ1-2	.	TRBV30	12	.
TGTGCCAGCAGTTACCGGGACAACTCTCGTTCACCCCTCCACTTT	CASSYRDNSRSPLHF	TRBJ1-6	.	TRBV6-5	15	.
TGTGCCTGGAGTGAGGGGATGAACACTGAAGCTTTCTTT	CAWSEGMNTEAFF	TRBJ1-1	.	TRBV30	13	.
TGTGCCAGCAGTGGCTGGGGACAGGGTAGCTCTGGAAACACCATATATTTT	CASSGWGQGSSGNTIYF	TRBJ1-3	TRBD1	TRBV2	17	.
TGTGCCAGTAGTACCCGGACAAGTCCCACAGATACGCAGTATTTT	CASSTRTSPTDTQYF	TRBJ2-3	.	TRBV19	15	few
TGTGCCATCAGACTCGTCCCGGGACAGGGGGCGAACACTGAAGCTTTCTTT	CAIRLVPGQGANTEAFF	TRBJ1-1	TRBD1	TRBV10-3	17	.
TGTGCCAGCAGTGAAGACACGACTAACTATGGCTACACCTTC	CASSEDTTNYGYTF	TRBJ1-2	.	TRBV2	14	.
TGTGCCAGCTCACCACCGGTCTTTCGGGGTATCTACGAGCAGTACTTC	CASSPPVFRGIYEQYF	TRBJ2-7	.	TRBV18	16	once
TGTGCCAGCAGAGACAGGGATAATTCACCCCTCCACTTT	CASRDRDNSPLHF	TRBJ1-6	TRBD1	TRBV6-6	13	.
TGTGCCAGCAGCGAAGGTGGAGGGGTCGGTGGCTACACCTTC	CASSEGGGVGGYTF	TRBJ1-2	.	TRBV6-1	14	few
TGTGCCTGGAGTGTTGGGACAGGGTCTGGAAACACCATATATTTT	CAWSVGTGSGNTIYF	TRBJ1-3	TRBD1	TRBV30	15	.
TGCAGCTACAGGGGTTCGGGGACTGAAGCTTTCTTT	CSYRGSGTEAFF	TRBJ1-1	TRBD1	TRBV29-1	12	few
TGTGCCAGCACCCTTAGCTCCTACAATGAGCAGTTCTTC	CASTLSSYNEQFF	TRBJ2-1	.	TRBV27	13	.
TGTGCCACCAGTGACTTGGTCCCCCCGGGCGAGCAGTACTTC	CATSDLVPPGEQYF	TRBJ2-7	.	TRBV24-1	14	.
TGCAGCGTTGTTCGACTAGCGGGGGGGGACAATGAGCAGTTCTTC	CSVVRLAGGDNEQFF	TRBJ2-1	TRBD2	TRBV29-1	15	.
TGCGCCAGCAGCCTGGGACTAGCGGGGGGCACAGATACGCAGTATTTT	CASSLGLAGGTDTQYF	TRBJ2-3	TRBD2	TRBV4-1	16	.
TGTGCCAGCAGCACCGTTTTAGACAGGGGCGGAGGCTATGGCTACACCTTC	CASSTVLDRGGGYGYTF	TRBJ1-2	TRBD1	TRBV5-4	17	.
TGTGCCAGCAGTTCCGTAGGGGCTGAAGCTTTCTTT	CASSSVGAEAFF	TRBJ1-1	.	TRBV12-3/TRBV12-4	12	.
TGTGCCAGCAGTTCCAACCCGGGGGTGGGGGAAGAAAAACTGTTTTTT	CASSSNPGVGEEKLFF	TRBJ1-4	.	TRBV6-5	16	few
TGTGCCAGCAGGGCCACAGGGACCCTGAACACTGAAGCTTTCTTT	CASRATGTLNTEAFF	TRBJ1-1	.	TRBV6-5	15	.
TGCGCCAGCAGTGATAGTTACGAGCAGTACTTC	CASSDSYEQYF	TRBJ2-7	.	TRBV10-1	11	.
TGTGCCAGCAGCCACAGGGAGAGTGGTGGCTACACCTTC	CASSHRESGGYTF	TRBJ1-2	.	TRBV7-9	13	.
TGTGCCAGCAGTCAACTGTCCGAGACCCAGTACTTC	CASSQLSETQYF	TRBJ2-5	.	TRBV2	12	.
TGTGCCAGCAGTTACTCGCGGACAGGGGATTCACCCCTCCACTTT	CASSYSRTGDSPLHF	TRBJ1-6	TRBD1	TRBV6-5	15	.
TGTGCCAGCAGTGTTAGCGGGGGGGCTACAAATGAGCAGTTCTTC	CASSVSGGATNEQFF	TRBJ2-1	TRBD2	TRBV2	15	.